Here is one TCR beta chain with its context. Its antigen is still unknown. The data were taken from a study of immune evolution from preneoplasia to lung adenocarcinoma. Clones were sequenced by immunoSEQ multiplex PCR, and TCRdb holds only the in-frame ones, with some missing. The profile shows about 21,000 clones, 70% to 85% of them singletons. The V segment lost 4 bases and the J segment 2 bases; nucleotides outside the gene matches: 6. CDR3 length: 15 residues. Looked up from germline, CDR1 is MNHNS and CDR2 is SASEGT. The study, taken as a whole, reports: Top clone frequencies peaked in normal lung, apparently declining through invasive adenocarcinoma. Later-stage lesions seemingly showed higher T cell density and diversity than normal lung.

This TCR derives from a person aged 55 to 75 with lung adenocarcinoma. The chain carries TRBV6-1 and TRBJ2-7; 9 bases match TRBD1. Sample: FFPE invasive lung adenocarcinoma tissue. The CDR3: CASSGVRTGAYEQYF. CDR3 coding DNA: TGTGCCAGCAGTGGAGTTAGGACAGGGGCCTACGAGCAGTACTTC.